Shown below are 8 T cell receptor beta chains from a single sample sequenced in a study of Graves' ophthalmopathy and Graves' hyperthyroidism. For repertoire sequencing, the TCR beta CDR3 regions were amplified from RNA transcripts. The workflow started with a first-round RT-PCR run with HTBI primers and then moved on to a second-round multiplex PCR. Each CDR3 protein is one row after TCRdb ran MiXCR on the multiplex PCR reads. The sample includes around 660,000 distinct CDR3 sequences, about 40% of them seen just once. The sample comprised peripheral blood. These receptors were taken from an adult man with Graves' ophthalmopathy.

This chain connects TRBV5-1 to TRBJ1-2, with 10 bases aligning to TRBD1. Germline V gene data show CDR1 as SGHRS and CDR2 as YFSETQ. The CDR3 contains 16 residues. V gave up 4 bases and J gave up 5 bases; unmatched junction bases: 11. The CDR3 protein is CASSQGTRDRGYGYTF. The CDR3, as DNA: TGCGCCAGCAGCCAAGGAACCCGGGACAGGGGTTATGGCTACACCTTC.

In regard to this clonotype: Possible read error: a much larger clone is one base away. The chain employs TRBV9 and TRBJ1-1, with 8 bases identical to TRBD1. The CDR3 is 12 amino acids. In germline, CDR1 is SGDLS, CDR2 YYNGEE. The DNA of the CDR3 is TGTACCAGCAGCGTTACAGGGGGTGAAGCTTTCTTT. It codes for CTSSVTGGEAFF.

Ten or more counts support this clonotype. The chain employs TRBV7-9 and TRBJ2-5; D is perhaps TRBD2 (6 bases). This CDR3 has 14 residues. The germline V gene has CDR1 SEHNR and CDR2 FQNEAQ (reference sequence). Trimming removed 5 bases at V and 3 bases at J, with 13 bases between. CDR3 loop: CASSGGIQKETQYF. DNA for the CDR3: TGTGCCAGCAGCGGCGGGATTCAGAAAGAGACCCAGTACTTC.

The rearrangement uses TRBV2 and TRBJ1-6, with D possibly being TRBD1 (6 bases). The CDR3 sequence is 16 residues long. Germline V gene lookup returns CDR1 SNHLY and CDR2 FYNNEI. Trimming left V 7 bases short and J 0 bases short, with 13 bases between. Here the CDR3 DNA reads TGTGCCAGCATCAGGCAGGGGAGCTCCTATAATTCACCCCTCCACTTT. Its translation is CASIRQGSSYNSPLHF.

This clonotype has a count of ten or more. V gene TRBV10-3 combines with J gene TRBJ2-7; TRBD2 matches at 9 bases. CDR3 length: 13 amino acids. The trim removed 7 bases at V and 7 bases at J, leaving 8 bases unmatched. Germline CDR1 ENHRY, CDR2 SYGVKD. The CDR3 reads CAITPLAGEEQYF. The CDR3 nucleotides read TGTGCCATCACCCCCTTAGCGGGAGAAGAGCAGTACTTC.

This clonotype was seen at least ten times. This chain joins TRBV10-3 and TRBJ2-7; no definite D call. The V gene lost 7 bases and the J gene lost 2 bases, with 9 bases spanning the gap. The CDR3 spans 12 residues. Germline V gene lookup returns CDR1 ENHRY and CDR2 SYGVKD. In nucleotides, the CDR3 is TGTGCCATCATGACCCCCCCCTACGAGCAGTACTTC. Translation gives CAIMTPPYEQYF.

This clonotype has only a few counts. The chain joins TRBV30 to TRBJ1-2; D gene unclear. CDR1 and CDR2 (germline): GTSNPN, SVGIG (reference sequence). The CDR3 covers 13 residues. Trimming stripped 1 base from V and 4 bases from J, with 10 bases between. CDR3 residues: CAWSGHSGYGYTF. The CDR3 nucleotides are TGTGCCTGGAGTGGTCATTCGGGCTATGGCTACACCTTC.

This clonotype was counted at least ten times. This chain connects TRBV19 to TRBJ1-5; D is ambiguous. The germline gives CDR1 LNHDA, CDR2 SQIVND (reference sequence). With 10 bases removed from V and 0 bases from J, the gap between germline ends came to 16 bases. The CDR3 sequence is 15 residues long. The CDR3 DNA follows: TGTGCCACCCAGCCGAACGGGGATAGCAATCAGCCCCAGCATTTT. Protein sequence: CATQPNGDSNQPQHF.